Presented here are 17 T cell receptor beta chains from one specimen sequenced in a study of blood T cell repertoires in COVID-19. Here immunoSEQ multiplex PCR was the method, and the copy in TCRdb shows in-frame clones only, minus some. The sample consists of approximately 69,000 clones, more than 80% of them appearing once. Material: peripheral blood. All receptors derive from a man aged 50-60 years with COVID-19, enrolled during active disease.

For the CDR3, the DNA is TGTGCCAGCAGCCAAGGAAGGGGCCAGTACGAGCAGTACTTC. Amino acids: CASSQGRGQYEQYF. The chain joins TRBV4-2 to TRBJ2-7; a possible D gene is TRBD1 (5 bases). The CDR3 covers 14 residues. The germline V and J ends were trimmed by 1 base and 4 bases, with 11 bases remaining between them. Per germline, CDR1 LGHNA and CDR2 YNFKEQ.

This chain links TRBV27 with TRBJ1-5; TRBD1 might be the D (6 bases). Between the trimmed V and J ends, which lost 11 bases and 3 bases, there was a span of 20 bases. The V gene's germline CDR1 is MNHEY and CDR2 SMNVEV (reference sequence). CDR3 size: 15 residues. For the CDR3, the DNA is TGTGCCGTTTCCCCGGGGGGCGTGAACAATCAGCCCCAGCATTTT. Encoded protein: CAVSPGGVNNQPQHF.

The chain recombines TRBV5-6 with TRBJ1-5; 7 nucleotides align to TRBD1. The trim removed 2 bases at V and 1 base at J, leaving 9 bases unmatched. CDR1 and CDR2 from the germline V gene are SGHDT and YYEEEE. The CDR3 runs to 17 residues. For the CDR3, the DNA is TGTGCCAGCAGCTTTACTATAGGACAGGCGAGCAATCAGCCCCAGCATTTT. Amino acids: CASSFTIGQASNQPQHF.

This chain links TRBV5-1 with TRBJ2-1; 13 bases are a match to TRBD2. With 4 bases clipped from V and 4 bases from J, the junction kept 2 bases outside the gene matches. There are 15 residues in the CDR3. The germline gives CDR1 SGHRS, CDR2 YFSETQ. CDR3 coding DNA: TGCGCCAGCAGCAAACTAGCGGGGGGGTACAATGAGCAGTTCTTC. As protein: CASSKLAGGYNEQFF.

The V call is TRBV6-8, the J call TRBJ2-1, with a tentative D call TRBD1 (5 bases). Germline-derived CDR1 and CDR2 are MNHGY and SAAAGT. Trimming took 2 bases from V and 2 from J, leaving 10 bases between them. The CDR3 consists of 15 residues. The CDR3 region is CASSYRGDPYNEQFF. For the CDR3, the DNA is TGTGCCAGCAGTTACAGGGGCGATCCCTACAATGAGCAGTTCTTC.

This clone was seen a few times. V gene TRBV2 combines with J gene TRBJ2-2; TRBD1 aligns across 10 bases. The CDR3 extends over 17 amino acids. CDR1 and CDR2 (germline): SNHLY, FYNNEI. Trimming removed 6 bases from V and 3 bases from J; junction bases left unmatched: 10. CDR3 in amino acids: CASRVGQGVYYTGELFF. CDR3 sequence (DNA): TGTGCCAGCAGGGTCGGACAGGGGGTCTACTACACCGGGGAGCTGTTTTTT.

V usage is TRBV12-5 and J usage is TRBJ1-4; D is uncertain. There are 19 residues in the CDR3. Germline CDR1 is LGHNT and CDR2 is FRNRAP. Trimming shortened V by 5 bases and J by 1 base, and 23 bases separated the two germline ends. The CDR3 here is CASGKRSGDPVLTNEKLFF. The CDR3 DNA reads TGTGCTAGTGGTAAACGGAGCGGCGATCCTGTCCTAACTAATGAAAAACTGTTTTTT.

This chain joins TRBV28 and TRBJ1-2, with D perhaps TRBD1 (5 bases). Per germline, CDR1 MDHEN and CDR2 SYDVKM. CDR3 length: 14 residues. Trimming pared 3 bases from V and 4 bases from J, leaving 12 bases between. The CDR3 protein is CASSFLRGFYGYTF. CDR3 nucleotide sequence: TGTGCCAGCAGTTTTTTAAGGGGTTTCTATGGCTACACCTTC.

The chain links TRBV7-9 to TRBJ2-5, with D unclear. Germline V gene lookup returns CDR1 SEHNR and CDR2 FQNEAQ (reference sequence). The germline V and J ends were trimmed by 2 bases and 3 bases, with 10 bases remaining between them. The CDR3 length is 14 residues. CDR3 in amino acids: CASSLLSAKETQYF. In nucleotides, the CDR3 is TGTGCCAGCAGCTTATTAAGCGCTAAAGAGACCCAGTACTTC.

CDR3 amino acids: CASSQAEGLSEQFF. The CDR3 DNA is TGCGCCAGCAGCCAAGCGGAGGGTTTAAGTGAGCAGTTCTTC. The V and J genes are TRBV4-1 and TRBJ2-1; possible D gene TRBD2, 6 bases. The CDR3 has 14 residues. Germline CDR1 MGHRA, CDR2 YSYEKL. V was pared by 1 base and J by 9 bases, with 13 bases between.

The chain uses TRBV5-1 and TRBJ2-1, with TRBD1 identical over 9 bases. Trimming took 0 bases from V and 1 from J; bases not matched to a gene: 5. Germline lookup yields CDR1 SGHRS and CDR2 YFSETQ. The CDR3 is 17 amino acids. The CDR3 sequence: CASSLGFGQGSYNEQFF. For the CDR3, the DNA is TGCGCCAGCAGCTTGGGGTTTGGACAGGGGTCCTACAATGAGCAGTTCTTC. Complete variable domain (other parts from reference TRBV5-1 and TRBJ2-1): KAGVTQTPRYLIKTRGQQVTLSCSPISGHRSVSWYQQTPGQGLQFLFEYFSETQRNKGNFPGRFSGRQFSNSRSEMNVSTLELGDSALYLCASSLGFGQGSYNEQFFGPGTRLTVL.

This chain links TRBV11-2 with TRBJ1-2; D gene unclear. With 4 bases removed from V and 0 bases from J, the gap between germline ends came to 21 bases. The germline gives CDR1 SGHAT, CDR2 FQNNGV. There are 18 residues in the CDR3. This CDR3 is CASSSISSGRQANYGYTF. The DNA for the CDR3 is TGTGCCAGCAGCTCCATCTCTTCTGGGAGGCAAGCTAACTATGGCTACACCTTC.

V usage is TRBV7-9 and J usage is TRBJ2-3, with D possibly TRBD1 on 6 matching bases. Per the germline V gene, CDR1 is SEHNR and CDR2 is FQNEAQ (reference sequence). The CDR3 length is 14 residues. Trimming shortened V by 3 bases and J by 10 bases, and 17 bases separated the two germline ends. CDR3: CASSLDAQGSAQYF. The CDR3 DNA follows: TGTGCCAGCAGCTTGGACGCGCAGGGGAGCGCGCAGTATTTT.

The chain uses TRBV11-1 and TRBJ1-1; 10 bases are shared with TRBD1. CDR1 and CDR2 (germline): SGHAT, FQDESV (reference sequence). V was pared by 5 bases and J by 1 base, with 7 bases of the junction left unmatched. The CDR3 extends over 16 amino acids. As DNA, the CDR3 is TGTGCCAGCAGCCCGGTCAGACAGGGGGCGAACACTGAAGCTTTCTTT. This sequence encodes CASSPVRQGANTEAFF.

CDR3 residues: CASSTSWTEYEQYF. In DNA form, the CDR3 reads TGTGCCAGTAGTACCTCTTGGACAGAGTACGAGCAGTACTTC. The chain recombines TRBV19 with TRBJ2-7; weak D call: TRBD1 (6 bases). V was clipped by 4 bases and J by 4 bases, with 14 bases between them. The CDR3 is 14 amino acids. Per the germline V gene, CDR1 is LNHDA and CDR2 is SQIVND (reference sequence). Filled out from reference TRBV19 and TRBJ2-7, the complete variable domain reads DGGITQSPKYLFRKEGQNVTLSCEQNLNHDAMYWYRQDPGQGLRLIYYSQIVNDFQKGDIAEGYSVSREKKESFPLTVTSAQKNPTAFYLCASSTSWTEYEQYFGPGTRLTVT.

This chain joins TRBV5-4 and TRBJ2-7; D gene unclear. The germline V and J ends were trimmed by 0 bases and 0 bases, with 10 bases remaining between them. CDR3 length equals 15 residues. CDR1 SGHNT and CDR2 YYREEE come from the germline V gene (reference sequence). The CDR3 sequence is CASSLEPLSSYEQYF. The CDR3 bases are TGTGCCAGCAGCTTGGAACCTCTTAGCTCCTACGAGCAGTACTTC. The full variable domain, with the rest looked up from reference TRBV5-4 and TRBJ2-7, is ETGVTQSPTHLIKTRGQQVTLRCSSQSGHNTVSWYQQALGQGPQFIFQYYREEENGRGNFPPRFSGLQFPNYSSELNVNALELDDSALYLCASSLEPLSSYEQYFGPGTRLTVT.

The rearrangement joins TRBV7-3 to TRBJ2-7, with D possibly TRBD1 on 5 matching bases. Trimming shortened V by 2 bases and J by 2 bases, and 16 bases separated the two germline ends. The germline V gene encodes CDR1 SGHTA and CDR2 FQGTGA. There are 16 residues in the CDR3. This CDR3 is CASSLEDIGEPYEQYF. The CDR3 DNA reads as TGTGCCAGCAGCTTAGAGGACATAGGAGAACCCTACGAGCAGTACTTC.